What follows are 13 T cell receptor beta chains derived from one specimen sequenced in a study of a mutant IDH1 vaccine in newly diagnosed glioma. Antigen specificity for these receptors is unknown. Time point denoted: week 11, during vaccination. Topical imiquimod was applied with each vaccine dose, which held 300 ug of mutant IDH1 20-mer peptide. Repertoires were generated with immunoSEQ multiplex PCR, while TCRdb's copy carries only in-frame clones and drops some. The sample yields tens of thousands of clones, approximately 84% seen once. The input for sequencing was PBMCs, taken from a glioma patient whose treatment included an IDH1 peptide vaccine. Receptors originate from a woman aged 45-59 years with glioma.

The gene calls are TRBV7-9 and TRBJ2-5, with a weak D call TRBD2 (6 bases). CDR3 length: 17 amino acids. From germline, CDR1 is SEHNR and CDR2 FQNEAQ (reference sequence). Trimming removed 5 bases at V and 6 bases at J, with 25 bases between. The CDR3 reads CASSPRDSRVGRKTQYF. The CDR3 DNA is TGTGCCAGCAGCCCCCGGGACTCAAGAGTAGGACGGAAGACCCAGTACTTC.

As DNA, the CDR3 is TGTGCCAGCAGTGAAGAGAAAGGAGGTCCCAACTATGGCTACACCTTC. Translating it yields CASSEEKGGPNYGYTF. The chain combines TRBV2 with TRBJ1-2; D remains unclear. Germline V CDR1 and CDR2: SNHLY, FYNNEI. This CDR3 region has 16 residues. Between the trimmed V and J ends, which lost 1 base and 2 bases, there was a span of 14 bases.

DNA for the CDR3: TGCGCCAGCAGCCAATCTAGGGGGCCGGGGAGTCCCCAGTACTTC. Amino acids: CASSQSRGPGSPQYF. This sequence joins TRBV4-1 and TRBJ2-5, with 7 bases lining up with TRBD1. J was trimmed by 9 bases and V by 2 bases; bases with no gene match: 12. This CDR3 spans 15 amino acids. The germline gives CDR1 MGHRA, CDR2 YSYEKL.

The rearrangement joins TRBV29-1 to TRBJ2-7; D is unclear. V lost 6 bases to trimming and J lost 9 bases, with 15 bases between them. CDR1 is SQVTM, CDR2 ANQGSEA, per germline. CDR3 length: 11 amino acids. The CDR3: CSVGLLTGQYF. The CDR3 DNA is TGCAGCGTGGGCCTGTTAACCGGGCAGTACTTC.

The chain recombines TRBV7-9 with TRBJ1-6; the D is unclear. Trimming took off 6 bases at V and 4 bases at J, with 13 bases between the two ends. This CDR3 spans 15 amino acids. CDR1 and CDR2 (germline): SEHNR, FQNEAQ (reference sequence). In DNA, the CDR3 is TGTGCCAGCAGACCTGACGGTGTATATAATTCACCCCTCCACTTT. It specifies CASRPDGVYNSPLHF.

This clone occurred once. V gene TRBV25-1 combines with J gene TRBJ2-1; 9 bases agree with TRBD1. The V and J ends lost 2 bases and 13 bases, in that order; junction bases with no gene match: 12. Germline-derived CDR1 and CDR2 are MGHDK and SYGVNS. The CDR3 extends over 15 amino acids. CDR3 bases: TGTGCCAGCAGTGAACCCCGGACAGGGGATAATTCTCAGTTCTTC. Protein: CASSEPRTGDNSQFF.

This sequence joins TRBV10-3 and TRBJ2-5; TRBD1 agrees at 9 bases. Germline loops: CDR1 ENHRY, CDR2 SYGVKD. Trimming took 6 bases from V and 5 from J; bases not matched to a gene: 10. The CDR3 consists of 15 residues. The CDR3 loop reads CAIRDGTGNVETQYF. The CDR3 nucleotides are TGTGCCATCAGAGACGGGACAGGGAACGTCGAGACCCAGTACTTC.

This clone was counted only a few times. One end of the junction is discordant with germline, which a read error may explain. The chain is built from TRBV12-5 and TRBJ1-1; TRBD1 aligns across 7 bases. The CDR3 extends over 11 amino acids. Germline lookup yields CDR1 LGHNT and CDR2 FRNRAP. CDR3 region: CASGAKGAAGF. The CDR3 DNA is TGTGCTAGTGGCGCCAAGGGGGCGGCCGGGTTT.

The rearrangement uses TRBV7-6 and TRBJ1-3; no clear D gene. Trimming pared 1 base from V and 0 bases from J, leaving 4 bases between. The CDR3 is made up of 14 amino acids. Germline V CDR1 and CDR2: SGHVS, FNYEAQ. The CDR3 sequence is CASSLVVSGNTIYF. The CDR3, as DNA: TGTGCCAGCAGCTTAGTGGTCTCTGGAAACACCATATATTTT.

This chain links TRBV6-5 with TRBJ1-5; D is uncertain. The V gene lost 0 bases and the J gene lost 4 bases, with 7 bases spanning the gap. Germline V gene lookup returns CDR1 MNHEY and CDR2 SVGAGI. The CDR3 is 14 residues long. CDR3 nucleotide sequence: TGTGCCAGCAGTTACTCTGGAAAAAATCAGCCCCAGCATTTT. Its protein product is CASSYSGKNQPQHF.

The chain recombines TRBV29-1 with TRBJ1-5, with unresolved D. This CDR3 has 15 residues. V was cut by 4 bases and J by 0 bases, with 13 bases left in between. Germline CDR1 is SQVTM and CDR2 is ANQGSEA. CDR3 protein: CSVVLQEYSNQPQHF. The CDR3 DNA reads as TGCAGCGTTGTTCTTCAGGAATATAGCAATCAGCCCCAGCATTTT.

The genes are TRBV18 and TRBJ2-7; 11 bases are shared with TRBD1. CDR3 length equals 14 residues. V lost 4 bases, J lost 2 bases, and 1 base stayed unmatched. Germline CDR1 is KGHSH and CDR2 is LQKENI. The chain's CDR3 is CASSQGQGAYEQYF. CDR3 sequence (DNA): TGTGCCAGCTCACAGGGACAGGGGGCCTACGAGCAGTACTTC.

The chain employs TRBV9 and TRBJ1-2, with a possible D match to TRBD1 (5 bases). V gave up 0 bases and J gave up 0 bases, with 6 bases separating them. CDR1 is SGDLS and CDR2 is YYNGEE in the germline V gene. The CDR3 covers 14 residues. CDR3 nucleotide sequence: TGTGCCAGCAGCGTAGGGACAACTAACTATGGCTACACCTTC. It translates to CASSVGTTNYGYTF.